This T cell receptor beta chain was captured by sequencing in a study of blood T cell repertoires in COVID-19. Whole-study context: Samples taken during acute and convalescent COVID-19 were collected in the United States, Italy and Spain.

CDR1 SGHAT and CDR2 FQNNGV come from the germline V gene. Trimming left V 5 bases short and J 0 bases short, with 10 bases between. This CDR3 is 14 amino acids long. Authors' analysis steps: Cell counts per sample came from amplifying reference gene primers. The assay was immunoSEQ multiplex PCR, and TCRdb's table has in-frame clones only and misses some. Clonal size and the V and J genes are those of that table, whereas D and trimming came from the DNA. The sample lists 200,000 to 250,000 clones; 70% to 90% were seen once. Sequencing input: peripheral blood. The V gene is TRBV11-2, the J gene TRBJ2-5; D is undetermined. The TCR comes from a woman aged 25-40 years who had recovered from COVID-19. The chain's CDR3 is CASSPDGYQETQYF. In nucleotides, the CDR3 is TGTGCCAGCAGCCCCGACGGGTACCAAGAGACCCAGTACTTC.